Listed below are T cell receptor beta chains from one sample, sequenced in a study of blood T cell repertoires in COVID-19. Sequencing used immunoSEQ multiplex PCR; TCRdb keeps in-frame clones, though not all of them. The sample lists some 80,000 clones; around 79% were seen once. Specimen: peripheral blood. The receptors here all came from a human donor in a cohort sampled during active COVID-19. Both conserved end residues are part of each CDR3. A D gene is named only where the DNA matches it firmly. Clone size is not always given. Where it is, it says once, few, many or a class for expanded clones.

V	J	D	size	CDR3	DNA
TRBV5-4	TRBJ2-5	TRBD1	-	CATVIQGEETQYF	TGTGCCACCGTAATACAGGGGGAAGAGACCCAGTACTTC
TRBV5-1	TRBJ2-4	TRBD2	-	CASSLAGGPNIQYF	TGCGCCAGTTCTTTAGCGGGAGGGCCTAACATTCAGTACTTC
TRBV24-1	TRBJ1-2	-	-	CATSAGSFYGYTF	TGTGCCACCAGTGCGGGGTCCTTCTATGGCTACACCTTC
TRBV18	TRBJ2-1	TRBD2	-	CASSKSGLAGGHPWNEQFF	TGTGCCAGCTCGAAGTCAGGACTAGCGGGGGGGCATCCGTGGAATGAGCAGTTCTTC
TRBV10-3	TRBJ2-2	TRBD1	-	CAISLTGVSTGELFF	TGTGCCATCAGTTTGACAGGGGTGAGCACCGGGGAGCTGTTTTTT
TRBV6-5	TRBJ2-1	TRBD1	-	CASRTGVYGNEQFF	TGTGCCAGCCGGACAGGGGTCTATGGCAATGAGCAGTTCTTC
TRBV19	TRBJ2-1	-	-	CASKNQRGEPFF	TGTGCCAGTAAAAACCAGCGCGGAGAGCCGTTCTTC
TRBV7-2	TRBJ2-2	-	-	CASTPYGGADGELFF	TGTGCCAGCACCCCTTATGGAGGGGCTGACGGGGAGCTGTTTTTT
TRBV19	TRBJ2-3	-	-	CASRERHFTDTQYF	TGTGCCAGTAGGGAGCGGCACTTCACAGATACGCAGTATTTT
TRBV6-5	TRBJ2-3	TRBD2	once	CASSSGLAGSTDTQYF	TGTGCCAGCAGTTCCGGACTAGCGGGATCCACAGATACGCAGTATTTT
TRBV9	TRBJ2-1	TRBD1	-	CASTRGGSSYNEQFF	TGTGCCAGCACTAGAGGGGGCTCCTCCTACAATGAGCAGTTCTTC
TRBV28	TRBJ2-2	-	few	CASSSGFKRLRRTGELFF	TGTGCCAGCAGTTCGGGATTCAAAAGACTGAGACGCACCGGGGAGCTGTTTTTT
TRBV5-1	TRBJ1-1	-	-	CASSLSGFGTEAFF	TGCGCCAGCAGCCTGTCAGGGTTTGGAACTGAAGCTTTCTTT
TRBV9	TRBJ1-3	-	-	CASSREDTIYF	TGTGCCAGCAGCCGGGAGGACACCATATATTTT
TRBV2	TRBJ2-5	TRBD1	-	CASSSPGQGGETQYF	TGTGCCAGCAGCAGCCCGGGACAGGGGGGAGAGACCCAGTACTTC
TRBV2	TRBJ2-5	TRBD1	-	CASRPGQLETQYF	TGTGCCAGCAGACCGGGACAGTTAGAGACCCAGTACTTC
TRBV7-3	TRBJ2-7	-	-	CASSLLGADYEQYF	TGTGCCAGCAGCTTACTTGGGGCCGACTACGAGCAGTACTTC
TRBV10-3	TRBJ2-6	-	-	CAITEQLRRSGANVLTF	TGTGCCATCACCGAGCAGTTGCGGCGCTCTGGGGCCAACGTCCTGACTTTC
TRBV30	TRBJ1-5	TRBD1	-	CAWYAPGQDNQPQHF	TGTGCCTGGTATGCACCGGGACAGGATAATCAGCCCCAGCATTTT
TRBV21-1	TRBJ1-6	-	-	CASSKGGQGNSPLHF	TGTGCCAGCAGCAAAGGCGGGCAGGGGAATTCACCCCTCCACTTT
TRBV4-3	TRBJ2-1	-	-	CASSQVWGQAYNEQFF	TGCGCCAGCAGCCAAGTTTGGGGGCAAGCCTACAATGAGCAGTTCTTC
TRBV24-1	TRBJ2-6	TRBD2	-	CATSLTGGTNVLTF	TGTGCCACCAGCCTAACGGGAGGGACCAACGTCCTGACTTTC
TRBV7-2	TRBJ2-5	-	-	CASSSTWILVAQETQYF	TGTGCCAGCAGCTCGACATGGATATTGGTCGCTCAAGAGACCCAGTACTTC
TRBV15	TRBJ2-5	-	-	CATSRGGMNPAKTQYF	TGTGCCACCAGCAGAGGAGGAATGAACCCAGCGAAGACCCAGTACTTC